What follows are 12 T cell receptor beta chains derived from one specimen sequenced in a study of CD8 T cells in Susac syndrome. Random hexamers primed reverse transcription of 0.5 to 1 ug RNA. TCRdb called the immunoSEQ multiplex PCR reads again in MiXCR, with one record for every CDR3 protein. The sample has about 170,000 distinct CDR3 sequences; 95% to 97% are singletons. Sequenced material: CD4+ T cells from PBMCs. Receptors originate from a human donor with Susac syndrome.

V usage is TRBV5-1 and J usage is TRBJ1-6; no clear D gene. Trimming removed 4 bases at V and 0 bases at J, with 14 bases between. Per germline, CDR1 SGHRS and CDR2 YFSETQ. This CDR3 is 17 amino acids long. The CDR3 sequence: CASSLGVLRSYNSPLHF. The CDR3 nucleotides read TGCGCCAGCAGCCTGGGAGTTCTTCGCTCCTATAATTCACCCCTCCACTTT.

The CDR3 bases are TGCAGTGCCGGAGCGGGGGCTAATGAAAAACTGTTTTTT. This encodes CSAGAGANEKLFF. J is TRBJ1-4 and V is TRBV20-1, with D perhaps TRBD1 (5 bases). This CDR3 comprises 13 residues. V was cut by 6 bases and J by 3 bases, with 11 bases left in between. Germline CDR1 DFQATT, CDR2 SNEGSKA (reference sequence).

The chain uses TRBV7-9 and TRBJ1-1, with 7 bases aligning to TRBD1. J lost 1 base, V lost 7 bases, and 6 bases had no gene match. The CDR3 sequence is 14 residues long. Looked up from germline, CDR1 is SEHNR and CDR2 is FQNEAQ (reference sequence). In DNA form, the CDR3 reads TGTGCCAGCAACCAGGACAGGTCGAACACTGAAGCTTTCTTT. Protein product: CASNQDRSNTEAFF.

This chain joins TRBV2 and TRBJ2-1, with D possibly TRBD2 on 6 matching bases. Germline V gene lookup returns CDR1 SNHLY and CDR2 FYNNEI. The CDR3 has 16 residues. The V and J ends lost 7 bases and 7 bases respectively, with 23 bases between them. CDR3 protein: CASNRNAGSPGNEQFF. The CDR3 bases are TGTGCCAGCAATCGGAACGCCGGGAGCCCAGGAAATGAGCAGTTCTTC.

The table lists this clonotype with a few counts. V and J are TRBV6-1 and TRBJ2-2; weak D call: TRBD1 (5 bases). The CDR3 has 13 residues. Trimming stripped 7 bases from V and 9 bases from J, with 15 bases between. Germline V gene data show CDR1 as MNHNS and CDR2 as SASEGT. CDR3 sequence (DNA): TGTGCCAGCACCGACAGTATCCCTAGGGAGCTGTTTTTT. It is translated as CASTDSIPRELFF.

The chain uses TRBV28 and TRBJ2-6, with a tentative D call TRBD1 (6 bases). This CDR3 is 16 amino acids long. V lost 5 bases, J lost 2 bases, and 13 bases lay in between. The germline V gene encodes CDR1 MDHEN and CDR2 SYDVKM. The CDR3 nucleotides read TGTGCCAGCAGTCTAACAGGGTTCCCTGGGGCCAACGTCCTGACTTTC. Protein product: CASSLTGFPGANVLTF.

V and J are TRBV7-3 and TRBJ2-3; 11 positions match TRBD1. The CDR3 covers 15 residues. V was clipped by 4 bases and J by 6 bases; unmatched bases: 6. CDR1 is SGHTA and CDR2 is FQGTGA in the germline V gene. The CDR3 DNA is TGTGCCAGCAGCTCCCGGACAGGGGGCTGGGATACGCAGTATTTT. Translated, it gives CASSSRTGGWDTQYF.

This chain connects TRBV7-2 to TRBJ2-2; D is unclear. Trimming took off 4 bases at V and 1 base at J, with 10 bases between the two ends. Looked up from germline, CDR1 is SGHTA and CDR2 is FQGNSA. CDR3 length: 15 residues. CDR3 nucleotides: TGTGCCAGCAGCTCCCGGGTAGGGAACACCGGGGAGCTGTTTTTT. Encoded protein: CASSSRVGNTGELFF.

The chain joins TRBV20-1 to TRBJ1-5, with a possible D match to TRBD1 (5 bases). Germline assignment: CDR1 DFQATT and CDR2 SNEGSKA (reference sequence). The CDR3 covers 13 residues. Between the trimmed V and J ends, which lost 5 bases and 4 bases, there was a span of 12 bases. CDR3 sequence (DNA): TGCAGTGCTGGGGACGTAAGAAATCAGCCCCAGCATTTT. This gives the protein CSAGDVRNQPQHF.

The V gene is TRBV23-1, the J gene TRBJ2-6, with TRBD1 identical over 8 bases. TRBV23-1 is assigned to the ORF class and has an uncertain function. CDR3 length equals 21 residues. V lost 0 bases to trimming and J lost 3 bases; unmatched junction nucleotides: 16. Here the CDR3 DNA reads TGCGCCAGCAGTCAATCGACCCCCGGACAGGGTCCGAAGGTTGGGGCCAACGTCCTGACTTTC. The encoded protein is CASSQSTPGQGPKVGANVLTF.

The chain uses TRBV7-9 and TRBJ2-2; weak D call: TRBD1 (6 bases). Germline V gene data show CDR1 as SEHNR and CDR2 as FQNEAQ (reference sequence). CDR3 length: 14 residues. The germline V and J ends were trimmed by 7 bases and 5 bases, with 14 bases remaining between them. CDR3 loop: CASNHRVLTGELFF. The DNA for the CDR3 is TGTGCCAGCAACCACAGGGTCTTGACCGGGGAGCTGTTTTTT.

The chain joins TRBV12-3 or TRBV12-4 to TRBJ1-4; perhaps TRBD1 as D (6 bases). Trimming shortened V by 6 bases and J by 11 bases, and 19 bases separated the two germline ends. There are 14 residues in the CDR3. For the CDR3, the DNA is TGTGCCAGCAGCCCGGACAGCTTCTGGGGGAAACTGTTTTTT. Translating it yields CASSPDSFWGKLFF.